This T cell receptor (beta chain) came from a study of identical twins (dated by TCRdb to 2016 to 2017). Regarding the study in general: To test whether fetal clonotypes persist, this study deep-sequenced TCR alpha and beta repertoires from monozygotic twins, from unrelated adults of various ages, and from cord blood. Replicate twin experiments were performed at different times using different library preparation protocols to rule out contamination. Overall study outcomes, separate from this receptor: Fewer insertions were carried by abundant cord blood beta clonotypes; a weaker similar trend was observed in young adult naive repertoires, while no such trend was observed in memory repertoires. A weaker excess of twin sharing was found in beta out-of-frame sequences because the signal-to-noise ratio was lowered by fewer shared sequences. Invariant T cells such as MAIT and iNKT could partly confound zero-insertion analyses, though diverse VJ usage argued against this for most clonotypes. Conclusions relied on cross-sectional statistical analysis, since the same donors could not be followed over many years. In monozygotic twins, recombination models systematically underestimated out-of-frame TCR alpha sharing, but the models matched the sharing seen between unrelated individuals. Out-of-frame TCR alpha sequences shared between twins showed an excess of low generation-probability sequences compared with coincidental sharing between unrelated individuals.

Only healthy Caucasian donors were included. The twin cohort comprised three pairs of female monozygotic twins, all aged roughly 18 to 30 years. CD4+ and CD8+ T cell populations were isolated with positive isolation kits from Invitrogen. The CDR1 and CDR2 encoded by the germline V gene are MNHNS and SASEGT. V is cut back by 6 bases and J by 0 bases, with 8 bases in the junction unmatched. Counted from cysteine to phenylalanine, this CDR3 has 16 amino acids. CDR3 DNA is the only sequence kept; it has 48 bases, read in frame from the first base. This clonotype has only a few counts. Its antigen remains unidentified. Base qualities are not provided; no much larger clone lies one nucleotide away. The library was produced with 5' RACE. The run used an Illumina HiSeq 2000. A universal primer binding site was introduced by template switching, and a unique molecular identifier was present in the final cDNA, enabling accurate counting of TCR cDNA molecules. Specific primers in the conserved constant-segment region were used to synthesize first-strand cDNA for TCR alpha and beta chains. To control for contamination, each cDNA library was double barcoded with a SMART-Mk sample barcode plus Illumina barcodes. TruSeq adapter sequences along with Illumina sample barcodes were introduced in two successive PCR steps. The TCR alpha and beta cDNA libraries were sequenced on the Illumina HiSeq platform using custom primers. Turning to the authors' computational methods: MiGEC processed the raw reads to extract unique molecular identifiers, while MiXCR was used to determine the CDR3 positions. For each individual, recombination models were inferred using an EM algorithm with the repgenHMM and IGoR tools. The tcR package in R was used for shared clonotype analysis, with sharing normalized by the product of cloneset sizes. To study raw recombination free of thymic and clonal selection effects, out-of-frame nonproductive sequences were analyzed. Using fastp trimming at Q25 and MiXCR clonotype assembly, TCRdb reanalyzed the public sequencing data and kept in-frame beta chains. When rows share a CDR3 protein, they turn into one entry using the most common DNA and genes. What appears here as the V and J calls and clone size reflects TCRdb's work, not the paper's. The sample data list over 500,000 distinct CDR3 sequences, and roughly a fifth of these were observed just once. The ten largest clones take up 0.8% to 1% of the sample.

The same specimen was also included in a second study, on T cells expressing NK-cell markers. The second study, in turn, reports: In sorted CD3+CD56+NKG2C+, CD3+CD56+NKG2C- and CD3+CD56-NKG2C+ T-cell subsets from 7 or 8 donors, TCR beta-chain repertoires were profiled. Among the eight sequenced donors, only one was HCMV-seronegative, while the other seven were HCMV-seropositive. In several experiments an anti-gammadeltaTCR antibody was added to restrict sorting to alphabetaTCR-expressing T cells. In six donors, the dominant CD3+CD56+NKG2C+ clonotypes were found to rank among the top 10 CD8+ clonotypes and to make up about 1.0-7.0% of CD8+ T cells. Those dominant clonotypes were again the most abundant among CD3+CD56-NKG2C+ cells in a few donors, at about 25-65%. It remained unclear whether the expanded NKG2C-expressing T cell clones were specific for HCMV antigens. The eight sequenced donors were randomly selected healthy volunteers, three men and five women. To determine HCMV serostatus, a commercial ELISA kit was used to detect HCMV-specific IgG in serum. Reads were demultiplexed and grouped by UMI with MIGEC, and clonotypes were assembled and quantified with MiTCR. To exclude erroneous sequences, only TCR cDNA sequences supported by at least two reads were retained. Downstream repertoire analysis used the tcR package, and clonotypes were matched across fractions by CDR3 nucleotide sequence plus V segment. Antigen specificity was annotated against VDJdb with VDJmatch, allowing one amino acid substitution in CDR3.

Sequencing was carried out using CD4+ T cells sorted from blood. The chain was built from TRBV6-1 and TRBJ2-1, with 7 central nucleotides matching TRBD2. The clonotype was recovered from a woman under 30 in good health. The CDR3 corresponds to CASRDGTGGSYNEQFF. The DNA reads as follows: TGTGCCAGCAGAGACGGGACGGGGGGCTCCTACAATGAGCAGTTCTTC.